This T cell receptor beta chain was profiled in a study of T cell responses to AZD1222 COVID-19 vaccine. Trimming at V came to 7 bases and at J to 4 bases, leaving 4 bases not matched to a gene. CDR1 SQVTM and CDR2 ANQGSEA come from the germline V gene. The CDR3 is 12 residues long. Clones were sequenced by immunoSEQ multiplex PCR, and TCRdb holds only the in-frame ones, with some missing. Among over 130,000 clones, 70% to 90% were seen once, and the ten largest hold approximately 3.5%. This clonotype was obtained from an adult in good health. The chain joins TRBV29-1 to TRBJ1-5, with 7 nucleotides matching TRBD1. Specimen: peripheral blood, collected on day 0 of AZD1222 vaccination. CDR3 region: CSASQGNQPQHF. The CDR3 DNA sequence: TGCAGCGCCTCACAGGGGAATCAGCCCCAGCATTTT. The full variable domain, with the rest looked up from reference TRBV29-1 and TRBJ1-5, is SAVISQKPSRDICQRGTSLTIQCQVDSQVTMMFWYRQQPGQSLTLIATANQGSEATYESGFVIDKFPISRPNLTFSTLTVSNMSPEDSSIYLCSASQGNQPQHFGDGTRLSIL.